This section outlines one T cell receptor beta chain sequence together with its context. The clone's antigen remains unknown. The observed sequence ends 3 residues before the CDR3 terminus, with the missing tail filled in from the germline J gene. Every participant had a single incident cervical HPV16 infection, and prevalent HPV16 infections were excluded. Cervical HPV DNA was detected by MY09/MY11 PCR and genotyped by dot-blot hybridization. Fifteen mL of heparinized blood were centrifuged, and the buffy coat was aliquoted, frozen at -30°C, then stored at -80°C. QIAGEN kits were used to extract genomic DNA from the buffy coat specimens. The germline V gene supplies CDR1 SGHVS and CDR2 FQNEAQ. For this chain, trimming is 3 bases at the V end and 6 bases at the J end, and the number of junction bases without a gene match is 4. From the cysteine through the phenylalanine, the CDR3 covers 15 amino acids. Of the CDR3's DNA, 36 bases were read; they are in frame from base 1.

This entry comes from a study of T cells in women clearing cervical HPV infection (dated by TCRdb to 2016 to 2018). General notes on the study: The cases were some 26 women with histologically confirmed HPV16-related CIN3 or worse, and 2 of those women had invasive cancers. The parent cohort enrolled 8,500 to 13,000 women aged 18 or older in Guanacaste, Costa Rica, during about 1992 to 1994 and followed them for less than 9 years. An exploratory proof-of-principle case-control study, nested within the Guanacaste HPV Natural History Study in Costa Rica, was conducted to compare TCR repertoires across cervical HPV16 outcomes. HLA typing was available for only a few women, so HLA type could not be excluded as a confounder. The controls were around 26 women whose single incident HPV16 infection cleared within 12 months with no development of precancer or cancer. Quality controls consisted of five blinded duplicates per group, for a total of roughly 60 samples made up of around 50 participants and about ten replicates. Cases had a median age of approximately 32 years compared with 38 to 40 for controls, and baseline characteristics showed no significant differences between the groups. Among cases, blood sampling came a median of approximately 150 days after lesion detection, with an interquartile range of about 85 to 200 days. Blood from cases was drawn at the visit where the lesion was first identified, while blood from controls was drawn once the infection was no longer detected. Cases were matched to controls by age within five years and by the year the sample was collected.

Paper-wide results and their limitations: T-cell numbers per sample were unknown, so richness differences could reflect varying T-cell content rather than repertoire biology. Lower TRBV6-7 relative abundance was observed in cases than in controls (approximately 0.1% versus 0.16%; Bonferroni P = 0.0008). The cross-sectional design could not show whether associations preceded infection or resulted from it; effector/memory subsets and HPV-specific T cells were not isolated. Random forest classifiers combining richness and V gene abundances distinguished cases from controls with an estimated AUC of 0.83. Across sequencing depths, CIN3+ cases showed significantly higher TCR repertoire richness than controls, but evenness did not differ between the groups.

The immunoSEQ assay used multiplex PCR to amplify TCR beta CDR3 regions from an average of approximately 1,200 ng of genomic DNA per sample. Primer bias was corrected in the assay by using a complete synthetic TCR repertoire to establish an amplification baseline. The amplicons were sequenced using the Illumina platform. The study's own analysis went as follows. Sequences were error-corrected by clustering with frequency ratios and a modified nearest-neighbor algorithm and were then analyzed in the immunoSEQ Analyzer with IMGT gene definitions. At each rarefaction depth, TCR richness and evenness were averaged across 20 rarefaction repeats, and samples with fewer sequences than that depth were excluded. Relative abundances of V, D and J genes were compared between groups using Wilcoxon rank sum tests, with FDR correction applied. For the blinded duplicates, the intraclass correlation was around 95% for TCR richness and averaged roughly 75% across around 66 gene segments. Held by TCRdb, this immuneACCESS table contains in-frame sequences only and omits some clones. Under half of the omission traces to an unresolved V gene where checked; the cause of the rest is unknown. V, J and clone size derive from that table, while D and trimming were established from the DNA sequence. The sample table includes fewer than 50,000 clones. Around 7.6% of the sample goes to the ten largest clones.

The sequence joins TRBV7-8 to TRBJ2-2, with TRBD2 identical over 10 junction bases. The receptor comes from a woman between 18 and 75 years old with a cervical HPV16 infection that either progressed to CIN3+ or cleared (not recorded which). Sample: blood buffy coat. The sequenced CDR3 bases are TGTGCCAGCAGCTTTCTAGCGGGAGCATCCGGGGAG. It is translated as CASSFLAGASGE. The entire CDR3 protein reads CASSFLAGASGELFF.